The 9 T cell receptor beta chains below all came from one sample that was sequenced in a study of blood T cell repertoires in COVID-19. Generated by immunoSEQ multiplex PCR, the TCRdb table keeps only in-frame clones and is missing some. The sample has 120,000 to 150,000 clones, approximately 85% seen once; the top ten hold about 2.5%. The specimen was peripheral blood. All receptors derive from a human donor with acute or convalescent COVID-19. The donor label of this sample is uncertain.

The chain links TRBV12-5 to TRBJ2-1, with TRBD2 matching over 14 bases. V lost 1 base and J lost 7; bases outside the gene matches: 0. In germline, CDR1 is LGHNT, CDR2 FRNRAP. There are 15 residues in the CDR3. CDR3 in amino acids: CASGLGTSGRNEQFF. The CDR3 DNA reads as TGTGCTAGTGGTTTGGGGACTAGCGGGAGGAATGAGCAGTTCTTC.

This sequence joins TRBV7-3 and TRBJ2-1; TRBD2 is a possible D gene (5 bases). V shed 4 bases and J shed 0 bases, with 16 bases lying between them. The CDR3 is 17 amino acids. Germline V gene lookup returns CDR1 SGHTA and CDR2 FQGTGA. CDR3 sequence (DNA): TGTGCCAGCAGCTCCTTGGGCCGGGGTAGCTCCTACAATGAGCAGTTCTTC. It translates to CASSSLGRGSSYNEQFF.

V is TRBV12-5 and J is TRBJ2-2, with D unresolved. CDR1 is LGHNT, CDR2 FRNRAP, per germline. The CDR3 is 15 residues long. Trimming stripped 1 base from V and 1 base from J, with 7 bases between. In DNA, the CDR3 is TGTGCTAGTGGTTTGGGGCAGGTGAACACCGGGGAGCTGTTTTTT. The encoded protein is CASGLGQVNTGELFF.

The chain employs TRBV20-1 and TRBJ2-1, with 10 bases identical to TRBD2. The V and J ends lost 5 bases and 10 bases, in that order; junction bases with no gene match: 2. Per the germline V gene, CDR1 is DFQATT and CDR2 is SNEGSKA (reference sequence). The CDR3 sequence is 11 residues long. Here the CDR3 DNA reads TGCAGTGCTGGGACTAGCGAGGAGCAGTTCTTC. It encodes CSAGTSEEQFF.

This chain connects TRBV7-6 to TRBJ2-2; maybe TRBD2 (5 bases). CDR1 is SGHVS, CDR2 FNYEAQ, per germline. The V end lost 5 bases, the J end lost 0 bases, and 13 bases lay between the germline ends. CDR3 length: 16 residues. In DNA form, the CDR3 reads TGTGCCAGCAGCGTTAAGGTTAGCGCGAACACCGGGGAGCTGTTTTTT. Translation: CASSVKVSANTGELFF.

The chain has TRBV5-6 and TRBJ2-1, with D unresolved. This CDR3 has 13 amino acids. The germline CDR1 and CDR2 sequences are SGHDT and YYEEEE. Trimming took 4 bases from V and 7 from J, leaving 12 bases between them. CDR3 sequence (DNA): TGTGCCAGCAGCCGTATATCTCTGAATGAGCAGTTCTTC. Amino acid sequence: CASSRISLNEQFF.

The chain carries TRBV7-9 and TRBJ1-1, with D tentatively TRBD1 (6 bases). Germline V gives CDR1 SEHNR, CDR2 FQNEAQ (reference sequence). CDR3 size: 16 residues. Trimming took off 3 bases at V and 0 bases at J, with 14 bases between the two ends. This chain's CDR3 is CASSFWGTGLNTEAFF. CDR3 coding DNA: TGTGCCAGCAGCTTTTGGGGAACAGGGCTGAACACTGAAGCTTTCTTT.

The chain is built from TRBV12-3 or TRBV12-4 and TRBJ2-7; 9 nucleotides line up with TRBD1. The CDR3 is made up of 13 amino acids. V was clipped by 5 bases and J by 2 bases; unmatched bases: 1. The CDR3 reads CASSRDRAYEQYF. CDR3 nucleotides: TGTGCCAGCAGTCGGGACAGGGCCTACGAGCAGTACTTC.

The chain employs TRBV30 and TRBJ2-7, with TRBD2 matching 11 bases. Per germline, CDR1 GTSNPN and CDR2 SVGIG (reference sequence). J was trimmed by 3 bases and V by 3 bases; bases with no gene match: 7. CDR3 size: 15 residues. Written as DNA, the CDR3 is TGTGCCTGGAGATCCGGGACTAGCGGACGCTACGAGCAGTACTTC. Its protein is CAWRSGTSGRYEQYF.